In its sample, the clone carrying this T cell receptor beta chain was seen a few times. Documented time point: sample taken at primary tumor resection. Unsorted tumor, nontumor lung tissue or cryopreserved PBMC supplied the whole RNA. Germline loops: CDR1 MNHEY, CDR2 SVGAGI. V gave up 5 bases and J gave up 0 bases, with 5 bases separating them. This CDR3 is built from 12 residues. MiXCR was run by TCRdb on the 5' RACE reads, yielding one entry per CDR3 protein. The sample lists approximately 25,000 distinct CDR3 sequences, over 6% occurring once. This entry comes from a study of spatial heterogeneity in lung cancer.

The TCR originated in a male donor with early-stage non-small cell lung cancer. The sample in question was PBMCs, obtained at surgery. V and J are TRBV6-5 and TRBJ2-7; D is ambiguous. The CDR3 DNA reads TGTGCCAGCAGTAGGGACTCCTACGAGCAGTACTTC. As protein: CASSRDSYEQYF.